A selection of T cell receptor beta chains follows, all from one sample in a study of blood T cell repertoires in COVID-19. Measured with immunoSEQ multiplex PCR; TCRdb has only the in-frame clones, and not every one. The repertoire holds roughly 200,000 clones, with around 81% as singletons. The sample taken for sequencing was peripheral blood. These receptors all come from a man in his forties or fifties with active or convalescent COVID-19. CDR3s include the opening cysteine and the closing phenylalanine or tryptophan. The order of the fields is V gene, clone size, J gene, CDR3 protein. Part of the rows lack a size; the others show once, few, many or a class for expanded clones.

V gene: TRBV6-5
clone size: NA
J gene: TRBJ1-5
CDR3 protein: CASGDRLNQPQHF

V gene: TRBV5-1
clone size: NA
J gene: TRBJ1-1
CDR3 protein: CASSSIQGNTEAFF

V gene: TRBV6-5
clone size: NA
J gene: TRBJ2-3
CDR3 protein: CASSYEIAGGLGTQYF

V gene: TRBV5-4
clone size: NA
J gene: TRBJ2-2
CDR3 protein: CASSLVDTGENTGELFF

V gene: TRBV5-5
clone size: NA
J gene: TRBJ2-7
CDR3 protein: CASSGGPDGAWEQYF

V gene: TRBV10-3
clone size: NA
J gene: TRBJ1-1
CDR3 protein: CAISESANTEAFF

V gene: TRBV6-2/TRBV6-3
clone size: NA
J gene: TRBJ2-1
CDR3 protein: CASSYAGGTYNEQFF

V gene: TRBV6-1
clone size: NA
J gene: TRBJ1-2
CDR3 protein: CASSEAREGQGRGYTF

V gene: TRBV5-6
clone size: NA
J gene: TRBJ1-2
CDR3 protein: CASSLGQGGQTGYTF

V gene: TRBV3-1/TRBV3-2
clone size: NA
J gene: TRBJ1-2
CDR3 protein: CASSQFSGHGYTF

V gene: TRBV25-1
clone size: NA
J gene: TRBJ2-2
CDR3 protein: CASRSGQGRGELFF

V gene: TRBV15
clone size: NA
J gene: TRBJ1-3
CDR3 protein: CATSRDTAASGNTIYF

V gene: TRBV7-2
clone size: NA
J gene: TRBJ2-7
CDR3 protein: CASSTSRQGSYEQYF

V gene: TRBV13
clone size: NA
J gene: TRBJ2-7
CDR3 protein: CASSLGRTSGVYEQYF

V gene: TRBV2
clone size: NA
J gene: TRBJ2-5
CDR3 protein: CASSEGGGLGETQYF

V gene: TRBV11-1
clone size: NA
J gene: TRBJ2-2
CDR3 protein: CASSLEGGHTGELFF

V gene: TRBV6-9
clone size: NA
J gene: TRBJ2-6
CDR3 protein: CAPSSGRPDRSGANVLTF

V gene: TRBV5-1
clone size: NA
J gene: TRBJ1-1
CDR3 protein: CASSSGQNRMNTEAFF

V gene: TRBV18
clone size: NA
J gene: TRBJ2-3
CDR3 protein: CASSPHRDDTQYF

V gene: TRBV7-9
clone size: few
J gene: TRBJ2-1
CDR3 protein: CASSLKRGNDGIYNEQFF

V gene: TRBV24-1
clone size: NA
J gene: TRBJ2-7
CDR3 protein: CATDPRPTYF

V gene: TRBV3-1/TRBV3-2
clone size: NA
J gene: TRBJ2-1
CDR3 protein: CASSQRGNNEQFF

V gene: TRBV19
clone size: NA
J gene: TRBJ2-1
CDR3 protein: CASSIGGQIYNEQFF

V gene: TRBV5-6
clone size: NA
J gene: TRBJ2-7
CDR3 protein: CASLSGGSGEQYF